This T cell receptor beta chain derives from a study of T cells in Graves' hyperthyroidism and ophthalmopathy. Amplified TCR beta CDR3 regions came from RNA transcripts. Carried out on the TCR CDR3, a first-round RT-PCR used the HTBI primer set. TCRdb reprocessed the multiplex PCR reads via MiXCR and lists one record per CDR3 protein. Here the sample spans approximately 300,000 distinct CDR3 sequences, approximately 15% being singletons. The table lists this clonotype with many counts. Germline V gene data show CDR1 as SNHLY and CDR2 as FYNNEI. This CDR3 is 13 amino acids long. V was cut by 3 bases and J by 6 bases, with 11 bases left in between.

The chain couples TRBV2 to TRBJ2-5, with a weak D call TRBD1 (5 bases). Sequenced: blood. This TCR was recovered from a woman aged 60-75 years with Graves' ophthalmopathy. CDR3 loop: CASSDLGVQTQYF. The CDR3 coding sequence is TGTGCCAGCAGTGATTTAGGGGTCCAGACCCAGTACTTC.